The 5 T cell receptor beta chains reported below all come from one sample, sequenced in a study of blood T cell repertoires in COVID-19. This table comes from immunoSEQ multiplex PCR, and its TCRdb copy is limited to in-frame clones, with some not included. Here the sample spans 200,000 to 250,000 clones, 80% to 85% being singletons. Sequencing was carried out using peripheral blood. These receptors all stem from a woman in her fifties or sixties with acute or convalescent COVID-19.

The CDR3 nucleotides read TGTGCCAGCAGTCCCGGTCCGTACTCTGGAAACACCATATATTTT. It translates to CASSPGPYSGNTIYF. The gene calls are TRBV6-6 and TRBJ1-3; D is ambiguous. The V gene's germline CDR1 is MNHNY and CDR2 SVGAGI (reference sequence). Trimming took 5 bases from V and 0 from J, leaving 11 bases between them. The CDR3 is made up of 15 amino acids.

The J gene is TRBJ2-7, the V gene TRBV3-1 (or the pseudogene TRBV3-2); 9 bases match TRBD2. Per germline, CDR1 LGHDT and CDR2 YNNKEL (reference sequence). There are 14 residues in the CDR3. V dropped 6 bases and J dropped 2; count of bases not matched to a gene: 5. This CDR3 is CASSHLAGPYEQYF. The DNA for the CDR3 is TGTGCCAGCAGTCACCTAGCGGGGCCCTACGAGCAGTACTTC.

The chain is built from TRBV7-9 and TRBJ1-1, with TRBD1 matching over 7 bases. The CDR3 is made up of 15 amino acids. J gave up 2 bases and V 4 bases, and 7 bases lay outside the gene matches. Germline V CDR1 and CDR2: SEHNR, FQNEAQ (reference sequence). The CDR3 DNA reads TGTGCCAGCAGCTCGGGGGACAGCCGAAACACTGAAGCTTTCTTT. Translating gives CASSSGDSRNTEAFF.

CDR3 sequence reads: CAWRRSGTGGEKLFF. CDR3 nucleotide sequence: TGTGCCTGGAGGAGATCCGGGACAGGGGGTGAAAAACTGTTTTTT. J is TRBJ1-4 and V is TRBV30, with TRBD1 matching over 11 bases. The germline V gene has CDR1 GTSNPN and CDR2 SVGIG (reference sequence). The junction had 7 bases not matched to a gene; V was cut back by 3 bases and J by 7 bases. CDR3 size: 15 residues.

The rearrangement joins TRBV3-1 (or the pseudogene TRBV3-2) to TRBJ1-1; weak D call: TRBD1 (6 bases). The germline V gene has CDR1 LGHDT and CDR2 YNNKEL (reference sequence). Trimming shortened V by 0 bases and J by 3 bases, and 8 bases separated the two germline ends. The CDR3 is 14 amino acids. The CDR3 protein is CASSQEGADTEAFF. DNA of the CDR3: TGTGCCAGCAGCCAAGAGGGGGCGGACACTGAAGCTTTCTTT.